These 9 T cell receptor beta chains were sequenced from one sample in a study of CD8 T cells in cerebrospinal fluid in Alzheimer's disease. After re-calling the 10x single-cell sequencing reads, TCRdb lists one entry per CDR3 protein, DNA absent. Here the sample table reports about 1,000 distinct CDR3 sequences. Input material: cerebrospinal fluid. The origin of the receptors is a human donor in good health.

This chain joins TRBV9 and TRBJ2-1. CDR1 SGDLS and CDR2 YYNGEE come from the germline V gene. There are 15 residues in the CDR3. This chain's CDR3 is CASSVEDSSYNEQFF.

This clonotype counts as medium-sized by frequency. The V call is TRBV5-5, the J call TRBJ1-1. The V gene's germline CDR1 is SGHKS and CDR2 YYEKEE (reference sequence). The CDR3 totals 13 residues. CDR3 sequence: CAGKRDLNTEAFF.

Frequency places this clonotype as medium-sized. The chain employs TRBV20-1 and TRBJ2-1; absent DNA, TCRdb's TRBD1 call cannot be checked. The germline gives CDR1 DFQATT, CDR2 SNEGSKA (reference sequence). The CDR3 spans 17 residues. The CDR3 loop is CSARKMTGHNAYNEQFF.

By frequency, this clonotype registers large. V and J are TRBV7-2 and TRBJ1-2; TCRdb gives TRBD1 as the D gene, but with no DNA this cannot be confirmed. CDR1 and CDR2 from the germline V gene are SGHTA and FQGNSA. The CDR3 totals 15 residues. The CDR3 here is CASSPGGAGSYGYTF.

This clonotype shows up as medium-sized by frequency. The gene calls are TRBV27 and TRBJ2-7; TCRdb's D gene call, TRBD1, goes unchecked for lack of DNA. The CDR3 sequence is 17 residues long. Looked up from germline, CDR1 is MNHEY and CDR2 is SMNVEV (reference sequence). CDR3: CASSRISQGQIAYEQYF.

Considering frequency, this clonotype is large. The chain uses TRBV6-6 and TRBJ2-1; TCRdb picks TRBD1, but there is no DNA to check that call. Germline V gene sequence: CDR1 MNHNY, CDR2 SVGAGI (reference sequence). The CDR3 is 12 residues long. The CDR3 loop reads CASTPGGNEQFF.

Frequency places this clonotype as medium-sized. CDR3 amino acids: CASSGAYSNQPQHF. The rearrangement joins TRBV6-5 to TRBJ1-5; the D gene TCRdb calls, TRBD1, cannot be checked with no DNA. The CDR3 runs to 14 residues. Looked up from germline, CDR1 is MNHEY and CDR2 is SVGAGI.

According to its frequency, this clonotype is medium-sized. The chain carries TRBV9 and TRBJ1-5; absent DNA, TCRdb's TRBD1 call cannot be checked. CDR1 is SGDLS, CDR2 YYNGEE, per germline. This CDR3 has 15 residues. The CDR3 region is CASSETGAGNQPQHF.

Measured by frequency, this clonotype is medium-sized. The chain recombines TRBV5-4 with TRBJ2-7. Germline CDR1 SGHNT, CDR2 YYREEE (reference sequence). The CDR3 extends over 14 amino acids. CDR3 amino acids: CASSLFLGSYEQYF. The full variable domain, its missing parts supplied by reference TRBV5-4 and TRBJ2-7, is ETGVTQSPTHLIKTRGQQVTLRCSSQSGHNTVSWYQQALGQGPQFIFQYYREEENGRGNFPPRFSGLQFPNYSSELNVNALELDDSALYLCASSLFLGSYEQYFGPGTRLTVT.